This section outlines one T cell receptor (beta chain) sequence together with its context. Germline V gene sequence: CDR1 LGHDT, CDR2 YNNKEL (reference sequence). The CDR3 spans 16 residues. V was shortened by 1 base and J by 6 bases, with 17 bases between the two germline ends. Using immunoSEQ multiplex PCR, the repertoire was profiled, and TCRdb retains in-frame clones only, with some absent. The sample holds nearly 350,000 clones, about 90% seen once. This entry comes from a study of blood T cell repertoires in COVID-19. Study in general: Sample material is recorded as cDNA or gDNA derived from T cells, B-cell-depleted T cells, or PBMCs.

This study enrolled people aged 18 to 89 from about 24 US geographic areas. Symptom resolution, clearance, or two negative PCRs marked the recovered donors of Cohort 3. Input material: PBMCs or T cells enriched from blood (not recorded which). This receptor was obtained from a woman aged 30 to 39 who had recovered from COVID-19. The rearrangement uses TRBV3-1 (or the pseudogene TRBV3-2) and TRBJ2-3; a possible D gene is TRBD2 (5 bases). CDR3 DNA sequence: TGTGCCAGCAGCCAAGTAGCAGTGACACCGGGGGATACGCAGTATTTT. This gives the protein CASSQVAVTPGDTQYF.